This is a list of T cell receptor beta chains from one sample in a study of blood T cells in healthy people across ages. Each CDR3 protein is one row after TCRdb ran MiXCR on the 5' RACE reads. The sample consists of 1.5 million to 1.8 million distinct CDR3 sequences, approximately 43% of them appearing once. The sample consisted of blood. Receptor source: a woman in her late teens or twenties in good health. Each CDR3 is given with its conserved first and last residue. A D gene is named only where the DNA matches it firmly. Some rows have no size entry. The others give once, few or many, or a class for an expanded clone.

>TRBJ2-5|NA|NA|TRBV2
TGTGCCAGCAGTCCCAGGACGGGGAAAGAGACCCAGTACTTC
CASSPRTGKETQYF
>TRBJ2-5|TRBD1|NA|TRBV2
TGTGCCAGCAGTGGTGGCAGGGGGCCAGAGACCCAGTACTTC
CASSGGRGPETQYF
>TRBJ1-1|NA|NA|TRBV20-1
TGCAGTGCCCCGAACAGGGCCCCCATGAACACTGAAGCTTTCTTT
CSAPNRAPMNTEAFF
>TRBJ1-1|NA|NA|TRBV20-1
TGCAGTGCCACAAGCCTGAACACTGAAGCTTTCTTT
CSATSLNTEAFF
>TRBJ2-7|NA|NA|TRBV5-1
TGCGCCAGCAGCATTAACTACGCCTACGAGCAGTACTTC
CASSINYAYEQYF
>TRBJ2-5|NA|few|TRBV28
TGTGCCAGCAGTACCAAATTTCCCCAGTACTTC
CASSTKFPQYF
>TRBJ2-6|TRBD1|NA|TRBV3-1
TGTGCCAGCAGCCAAGTCAGACAGGGGAGCAACGTCCTGACTTTC
CASSQVRQGSNVLTF
>TRBJ2-2|TRBD2|NA|TRBV20-1
TGCAGTGCTAGAGATCAGCGGGAAATGAACACCGGGGAGCTGTTTTTT
CSARDQREMNTGELFF
>TRBJ2-3|TRBD2|NA|TRBV7-9
TGTGCCAGCAGCTTACAGCGGGGGGGCCGGTTAATCACAGATACGCAGTATTTT
CASSLQRGGRLITDTQYF
>TRBJ1-5|NA|NA|TRBV4-2
TGTGCCAGCAGCCAAGACAGGGACCTTAGCAATCAGCCCCAGCATTTT
CASSQDRDLSNQPQHF
>TRBJ2-5|NA|NA|TRBV20-1
TGCAGTGCAACCGGGACACCTTCTCCTGAGCAGTACTTC
CSATGTPSPEQYF
>TRBJ1-5|NA|NA|TRBV9
TGTGCCAGCAGCGTAGATCAGTCCCAGCCCCAGCATTTC
CASSVDQSQPQHF
>TRBJ2-7|TRBD2|once|TRBV29-1
TGCAGCGTCCTACGGGGCGGGAGCGGTTACAATGAGCAGTACTTC
CSVLRGGSGYNEQYF
>TRBJ1-6|NA|NA|TRBV7-2
TGTGCCAGCAGCTTTTTTGGGGGTTTGTCACCCCTCCACTTT
CASSFFGGLSPLHF
>TRBJ2-5|NA|NA|TRBV28
TGTGCCAGCACCATACGCAGCTTCCAAGAGACCCAGTACTTC
CASTIRSFQETQYF
>TRBJ2-5|NA|many|TRBV20-1
TGCAGTGCTAGGGACTCTTGGGAGACCCAGTACTTC
CSARDSWETQYF
>TRBJ2-6|TRBD2|NA|TRBV5-1
TGCGCCAGCAGCTTGATAACTAGCGGGAGCTCCTCTGGGGCCAACGTCCTGACTTTC
CASSLITSGSSSGANVLTF
>TRBJ2-2|NA|NA|TRBV20-1
TGCAGTGCTAGAGTTTCCGGGAAAAGGGTCGGGGAGCTGTTTTTT
CSARVSGKRVGELFF
>TRBJ2-3|NA|few|TRBV20-1
TGCAGTGCTAGAGATAAGCAGCGGAGCACAGATACGCAGTATTTT
CSARDKQRSTDTQYF
>TRBJ2-1|NA|NA|TRBV20-1
TGCAGTGCTAGAGGTTCGGGACTGTACTACAATGAGCAGTTCTTC
CSARGSGLYYNEQFF
>TRBJ2-3|TRBD1|few|TRBV4-3
TGCGCCAGCAGCCAGAGGGACAGGGGAGATACGCAGTATTTT
CASSQRDRGDTQYF
>TRBJ2-3|TRBD2|few|TRBV6-1
TGTGCCAGCAGTCCCGCTACTAGCGGGGGGGGCCTCTACACAGATACGCAGTATTTT
CASSPATSGGGLYTDTQYF
>TRBJ2-3|TRBD2|NA|TRBV12-3/TRBV12-4
TGTGCCACCGCGGGGAGGGTGCGAGCAGATACGCAGTATTTT
CATAGRVRADTQYF
>TRBJ1-6|NA|NA|TRBV2
TGTGCCAGCAGTGCAGTTCTCCTTAATTCACCCCTCCACTTT
CASSAVLLNSPLHF